What follows are 31 T cell receptor beta chains derived from one specimen sequenced in a study of blood T cell repertoires in COVID-19. The table came from immunoSEQ multiplex PCR; TCRdb's copy has only in-frame clones and leaves some out. Of more than 110,000 clones listed, around 87% are singletons. Sequenced material: peripheral blood. These TCRs come from a human donor in a cohort sampled during active COVID-19.

The chain couples TRBV2 to TRBJ2-3; 10 nucleotides line up with TRBD2. Germline lookup yields CDR1 SNHLY and CDR2 FYNNEI. The trim removed 8 bases at V and 2 bases at J, leaving 4 bases unmatched. The CDR3 covers 14 residues. DNA of the CDR3: TGTGCCAGCGTAAGCGGGGGGGCCACAGATACGCAGTATTTT. Encoded protein: CASVSGGATDTQYF.

The V call is TRBV5-1, the J call TRBJ2-3; 9 bases agree with TRBD2. The germline V gene has CDR1 SGHRS and CDR2 YFSETQ. V was pared by 1 base and J by 1 base, with 4 bases of the junction left unmatched. The CDR3 runs to 16 residues. CDR3 bases: TGCGCCAGCAGCTTGCCTAGCGGGACCGGCACAGATACGCAGTATTTT. Protein: CASSLPSGTGTDTQYF.

CDR3 region: CASSLERGDTQYF. CDR3 DNA: TGTGCCAGCTCACTCGAAAGAGGCGATACGCAGTATTTT. This chain joins TRBV18 and TRBJ2-3; D unclear. This CDR3 is 13 amino acids long. V was shortened by 4 bases and J by 6 bases, with 11 bases between the two germline ends. From germline, CDR1 is KGHSH and CDR2 LQKENI.

The J gene is TRBJ2-1, the V gene TRBV27, with 9 nucleotides matching TRBD2. CDR1 and CDR2 (germline): MNHEY, SMNVEV (reference sequence). This CDR3 has 14 amino acids. With V trimmed by 5 bases and J by 2 bases, 1 base remained unmatched. The CDR3: CASSPSGTYNEQFF. The CDR3 nucleotides are TGTGCCAGCAGTCCTAGCGGGACCTACAATGAGCAGTTCTTC.

This clone has only a few counts. The chain combines TRBV6-5 with TRBJ1-6, with D perhaps TRBD1 (6 bases). The CDR3 is 12 residues long. V lost 5 bases and J 12 bases, leaving 11 bases between the germline ends. The germline gives CDR1 MNHEY, CDR2 SVGAGI. In DNA form, the CDR3 reads TGTGCCAGCAGTACCACAGGGTTACCCCTCCACTTT. This gives the protein CASSTTGLPLHF.

The chain carries TRBV27 and TRBJ1-2, with TRBD1 identical over 7 bases. CDR1 and CDR2 (germline): MNHEY, SMNVEV (reference sequence). Trimming removed 3 bases from V and 0 bases from J; junction bases left unmatched: 10. The CDR3 loop spans 17 amino acids. CDR3 protein: CASSFLDRVGSNYGYTF. The CDR3 nucleotides are TGTGCCAGCAGTTTTTTAGACAGGGTAGGGTCTAACTATGGCTACACCTTC.

This clone turned up a few times. V usage is TRBV9 and J usage is TRBJ2-5; D might be TRBD2 (6 bases). The CDR3 is made up of 13 amino acids. The germline V and J ends were trimmed by 2 bases and 4 bases, with 9 bases remaining between them. Germline loops: CDR1 SGDLS, CDR2 YYNGEE. The CDR3: CASSVGRGETQYF. CDR3 bases: TGTGCCAGCAGCGTGGGGCGGGGAGAGACCCAGTACTTC. Complete variable domain (other parts from reference TRBV9 and TRBJ2-5): DSGVTQTPKHLITATGQRVTLRCSPRSGDLSVYWYQQSLDQGLQFLIQYYNGEERAKGNILERFSAQQFPDLHSELNLSSLELGDSALYFCASSVGRGETQYFGPGTRLLVL.

The chain joins TRBV3-1 (or the pseudogene TRBV3-2) to TRBJ2-4, with 12 bases fitting TRBD2. The CDR3 covers 18 residues. V shed 3 bases, J shed 5 bases, and the junction held 11 bases outside the gene matches. Germline CDR1 LGHDT, CDR2 YNNKEL (reference sequence). The CDR3 DNA sequence: TGTGCCAGCAGCCAGTATCCTCCCCTAGCGGGGGGGGAAAACATTCAGTACTTC. It yields the protein CASSQYPPLAGGENIQYF.

J is TRBJ1-2 and V is TRBV6-5; a weak D match, TRBD1 (6 bases). The V gene lost 7 bases and the J gene lost 4 bases, with 13 bases spanning the gap. The CDR3 spans 13 residues. Germline V gene sequence: CDR1 MNHEY, CDR2 SVGAGI. The CDR3 loop is CASITDSSYGYTF. CDR3 nucleotides: TGTGCCAGCATTACGGACAGTTCCTATGGCTACACCTTC.

V usage is TRBV7-8 and J usage is TRBJ2-3; 10 bases are shared with TRBD2. The CDR3 has 16 residues. J lost 4 bases, V lost 6 bases, and 10 bases had no gene match. The germline gives CDR1 SGHVS, CDR2 FQNEAQ. This CDR3 reads CASSPLPAGGADTQYF. For the CDR3, the DNA is TGTGCCAGCAGTCCCCTTCCAGCGGGGGGGGCAGATACGCAGTATTTT.

CDR3 protein: CASSPRGVNNNEQFF. As DNA, the CDR3 is TGTGCCAGCTCACCACGGGGAGTGAACAACAATGAGCAGTTCTTC. The chain combines TRBV18 with TRBJ2-1; D perhaps matches TRBD2 (5 bases). With 1 base removed from V and 5 bases from J, the gap between germline ends came to 12 bases. Germline V lookup: CDR1 KGHSH, CDR2 LQKENI. The CDR3 has 15 amino acids.

The genes are TRBV7-9 and TRBJ2-6; D is uncertain. The CDR3 runs to 15 residues. V was cut by 5 bases and J by 0 bases, with 8 bases left in between. Germline assignment: CDR1 SEHNR and CDR2 FQNEAQ (reference sequence). This CDR3 reads CASSPGRSGANVLTF. CDR3 in DNA: TGTGCCAGCAGCCCTGGGCGCTCTGGGGCCAACGTCCTGACTTTC.

This clone was observed a few times. The V gene is TRBV27, the J gene TRBJ1-6; no definite D call. V was pared by 3 bases and J by 7 bases, with 7 bases between. The CDR3 contains 13 residues. The germline CDR1 and CDR2 sequences are MNHEY and SMNVEV (reference sequence). Written as DNA, the CDR3 is TGTGCCAGCAGTTTTGGAGTGAATTCACCCCTCCACTTT. Translation: CASSFGVNSPLHF.

The genes are TRBV5-1 and TRBJ1-3; tentative D call: TRBD1 (6 bases). Trimming removed 4 bases at V and 3 bases at J, with 11 bases between. There are 14 residues in the CDR3. Looked up from germline, CDR1 is SGHRS and CDR2 is YFSETQ. The CDR3 DNA reads TGCGCCAGCAGCGCCGGGACAAGTGGAAACACCATATATTTT. The encoded protein is CASSAGTSGNTIYF.

The CDR3 DNA is TGTGCCAGCAGTTTTGGGCGGGAGCCGTGGGAGACCCAGTACTTC. Protein product: CASSFGREPWETQYF. The genes are TRBV27 and TRBJ2-5, with 7 bases identical to TRBD2. From germline, CDR1 is MNHEY and CDR2 SMNVEV (reference sequence). After removal of 3 bases from V and 5 bases from J, the junction contained 9 bases not matched to a gene. The CDR3 totals 15 residues.

The chain couples TRBV27 to TRBJ2-3, with 9 nucleotides matching TRBD2. V lost 8 bases, J lost 0 bases, and 9 bases stayed unmatched. Germline V gene lookup returns CDR1 MNHEY and CDR2 SMNVEV (reference sequence). This CDR3 is 16 amino acids long. The DNA of the CDR3 is TGTGCCAGCGGGGCTAGCGGGGCCCTGAGCACAGATACGCAGTATTTT. Its translation: CASGASGALSTDTQYF.

The chain carries TRBV7-3 and TRBJ2-7, with D unresolved. The V gene lost 1 base and the J gene lost 3 bases, with 13 bases spanning the gap. Germline V CDR1 and CDR2: SGHTA, FQGTGA. CDR3 length equals 15 residues. For the CDR3, the DNA is TGTGCCAGCAGCTTAAAGTGGCCTTCCCTCTACGAGCAGTACTTC. Protein sequence: CASSLKWPSLYEQYF. Complete variable domain (other parts from reference TRBV7-3 and TRBJ2-7): GAGVSQTPSNKVTEKGKYVELRCDPISGHTALYWYRQSLGQGPEFLIYFQGTGAADDSGLPNDRFFAVRPEGSVSTLKIQRTERGDSAVYLCASSLKWPSLYEQYFGPGTRLTVT.

The table lists this clone with a count of one. The J gene is TRBJ1-6, the V gene TRBV19; tentative D call: TRBD1 (5 bases). This CDR3 has 14 amino acids. With 7 bases removed from V and 10 bases from J, the gap between germline ends came to 17 bases. CDR1 is LNHDA, CDR2 SQIVND, per germline (reference sequence). Here the CDR3 reads CASTELQGASPLHF. CDR3 DNA: TGTGCCAGTACGGAGCTCCAAGGGGCCTCACCCCTCCACTTT.

This chain joins TRBV5-6 and TRBJ1-1; D possibly corresponds to TRBD1 (5 bases). Germline V gene data show CDR1 as SGHDT and CDR2 as YYEEEE. CDR3 size: 14 residues. V dropped 2 bases and J dropped 3 bases, with 11 bases sitting between them. CDR3 region: CASSFTGVDTEAFF. The CDR3 region has the DNA TGTGCCAGCAGCTTTACGGGGGTTGACACTGAAGCTTTCTTT.

This chain uses TRBV23-1 with TRBJ2-3; the D gene is possibly TRBD1 (6 bases). TRBV23-1 is known as an ORF, though its function is uncertain. This CDR3 has 16 amino acids. Trimming cost V 4 bases and J 4 bases, with 18 bases left between them. The CDR3 nucleotides read TGCGCCAGCAGTCTCGCCCAGAGACAGGTGGCAGATACGCAGTATTTT. Translating gives CASSLAQRQVADTQYF.

This chain links TRBV24-1 with TRBJ1-6; 11 nucleotides agree with TRBD1. The germline gives CDR1 KGHDR, CDR2 SFDVKD. Unmatched junction bases numbered 6, after V lost 8 bases and J lost 1 base. The CDR3 totals 17 residues. For the CDR3, the DNA is TGTGCCACCACCGGACAGGGGGCAGGGTCCTATAATTCACCCCTCCACTTT. Translating it yields CATTGQGAGSYNSPLHF.

The chain uses TRBV11-2 and TRBJ2-1; 10 nucleotides match TRBD1. V shed 0 bases, J shed 3 bases, and the junction held 5 bases outside the gene matches. CDR1 is SGHAT and CDR2 is FQNNGV in the germline V gene. CDR3 length: 17 residues. The chain's CDR3 is CASSLELTGGFYNEQFF. The CDR3 DNA follows: TGTGCCAGCAGCTTAGAGTTGACAGGGGGCTTCTACAATGAGCAGTTCTTC.

The rearrangement uses TRBV19 and TRBJ2-3, with 9 bases fitting TRBD2. The CDR3 covers 20 residues. V trimming: 6 bases; J trimming: 0 bases; junction bases outside the gene matches: 19. The V gene's germline CDR1 is LNHDA and CDR2 SQIVND (reference sequence). The CDR3 region is CASSTPRRLAGSSSTDTQYF. The CDR3 nucleotides are TGTGCCAGTAGCACCCCCCGGAGGCTAGCGGGGAGTTCTAGCACAGATACGCAGTATTTT.

The rearrangement links TRBV15 to TRBJ2-1, with D hard to call. This CDR3 region has 13 residues. Trimming took 0 bases from V and 10 from J, leaving 10 bases between them. Per the germline V gene, CDR1 is LNHNV and CDR2 is YYDKDF (reference sequence). CDR3 sequence (DNA): TGTGCCACCAGCAGAGAGCTTGATAGCGAGCAGTTCTTC. It codes for CATSRELDSEQFF.

The V and J genes are TRBV3-1 (or the pseudogene TRBV3-2) and TRBJ2-5; D not resolved. Germline CDR1 reads LGHDT; CDR2 reads YNNKEL (reference sequence). With 3 bases removed from V and 4 bases from J, the gap between germline ends came to 21 bases. This CDR3 is 17 amino acids long. In DNA, the CDR3 is TGTGCCAGCAGCCACCGATCAGCAGCGTTGCCAAGAGAGACCCAGTACTTC. Residues: CASSHRSAALPRETQYF.

The rearrangement joins TRBV28 to TRBJ1-2, with D unclear. Looked up from germline, CDR1 is MDHEN and CDR2 is SYDVKM. This CDR3 spans 19 amino acids. V was shortened by 3 bases and J by 0 bases, with 23 bases between the two germline ends. The DNA of the CDR3 is TGTGCCAGCAGTTTTAACTGGGTCGCCTTGGAGGGCGCTAACTATGGCTACACCTTC. It yields the protein CASSFNWVALEGANYGYTF.

The genes are TRBV20-1 and TRBJ2-3; 7 bases map to TRBD2. The CDR3 runs to 15 residues. Germline assignment: CDR1 DFQATT and CDR2 SNEGSKA (reference sequence). Trimming at V came to 3 bases and at J to 5 bases, leaving 11 bases not matched to a gene. In nucleotides, the CDR3 is TGCAGTGCTAGTTCTGCGGGAGCCCGAGGAGATACGCAGTATTTT. This translates into CSASSAGARGDTQYF.

This chain links TRBV3-1 (or the pseudogene TRBV3-2) with TRBJ2-3; 8 bases match TRBD1. Germline lookup yields CDR1 LGHDT and CDR2 YNNKEL (reference sequence). The CDR3 has 15 amino acids. The V gene end was trimmed by 6 bases and the J gene end by 4 bases; junction bases not matched to a gene: 9. The CDR3 sequence: CASSSFGQGADTQYF. Written as DNA, the CDR3 is TGTGCCAGCAGTTCCTTCGGACAGGGTGCAGATACGCAGTATTTT.

The V call is TRBV16, the J call TRBJ1-2; 7 bases match TRBD1. CDR1 is KGHSY and CDR2 is FQNENV in the germline V gene. Trimming cost V 0 bases and J 0 bases; bases outside gene matches: 1. This CDR3 is 15 amino acids long. CDR3 amino acids: CASSQSGGSNYGYTF. CDR3 DNA: TGTGCCAGCAGCCAATCAGGGGGCTCTAACTATGGCTACACCTTC.

The chain carries TRBV5-1 and TRBJ2-5; 9 bases fit TRBD1. With 4 bases clipped from V and 5 bases from J, the junction kept 12 bases outside the gene matches. CDR3 length equals 16 residues. Germline CDR1 SGHRS, CDR2 YFSETQ. This CDR3 is CASSTGTGNFMETQYF. The CDR3 DNA reads as TGCGCCAGCAGCACCGGGACAGGGAATTTTATGGAGACCCAGTACTTC.

V gene TRBV25-1 combines with J gene TRBJ2-2, with D perhaps matching TRBD2 (6 bases). Looked up from germline, CDR1 is MGHDK and CDR2 is SYGVNS. Trimming pared 2 bases from V and 5 bases from J, leaving 9 bases between. The CDR3 covers 14 residues. CDR3: CASSEEGGTGELFF. CDR3 coding DNA: TGTGCCAGCAGTGAAGAAGGAGGGACCGGGGAGCTGTTTTTT.